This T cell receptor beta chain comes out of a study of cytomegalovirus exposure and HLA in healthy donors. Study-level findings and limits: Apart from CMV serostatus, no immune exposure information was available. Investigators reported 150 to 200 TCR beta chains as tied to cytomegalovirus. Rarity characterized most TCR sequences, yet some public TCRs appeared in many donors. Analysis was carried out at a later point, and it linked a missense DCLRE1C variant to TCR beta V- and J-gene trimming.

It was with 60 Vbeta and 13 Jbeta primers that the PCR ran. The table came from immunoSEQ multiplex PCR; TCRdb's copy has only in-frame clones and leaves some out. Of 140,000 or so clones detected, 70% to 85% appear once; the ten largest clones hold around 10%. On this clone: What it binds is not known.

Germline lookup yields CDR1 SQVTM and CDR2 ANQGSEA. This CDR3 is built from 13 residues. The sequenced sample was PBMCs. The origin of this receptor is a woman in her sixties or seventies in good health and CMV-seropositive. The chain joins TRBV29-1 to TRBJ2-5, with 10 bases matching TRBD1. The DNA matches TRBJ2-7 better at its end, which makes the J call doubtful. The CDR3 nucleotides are TGCAGCGTTGAAGGACAGGGGGCGTACGAGCAGTACTTC. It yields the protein CSVEGQGAYEQYF.